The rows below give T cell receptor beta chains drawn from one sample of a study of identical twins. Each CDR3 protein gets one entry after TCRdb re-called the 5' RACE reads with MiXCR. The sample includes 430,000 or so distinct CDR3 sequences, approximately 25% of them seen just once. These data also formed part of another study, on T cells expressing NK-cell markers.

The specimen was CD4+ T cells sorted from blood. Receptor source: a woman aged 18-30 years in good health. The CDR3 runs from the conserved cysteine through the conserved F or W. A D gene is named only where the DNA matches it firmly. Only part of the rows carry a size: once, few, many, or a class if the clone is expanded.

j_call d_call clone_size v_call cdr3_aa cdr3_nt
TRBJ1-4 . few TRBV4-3 CASSQGGPFNEKLFF TGCGCCAGCAGCCAAGGGGGGCCGTTTAATGAAAAACTGTTTTTT
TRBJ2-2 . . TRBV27 CASKKGPRSGELFF TGTGCCAGCAAGAAGGGCCCAAGGTCCGGGGAGCTGTTTTTT
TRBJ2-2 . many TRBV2 CASSESGDGGELFF TGTGCCAGCAGTGAATCGGGGGACGGCGGGGAGCTGTTTTTT
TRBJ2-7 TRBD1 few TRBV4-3 CASSQENRGRFYEQYF TGCGCCAGCAGCCAAGAAAACAGGGGGCGCTTCTACGAGCAGTACTTC
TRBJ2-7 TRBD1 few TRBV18 CASSGARGQSYEQYF TGTGCCAGCTCCGGGGCCAGGGGGCAGTCCTACGAGCAGTACTTC
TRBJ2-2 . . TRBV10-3 CAINREGNGELFF TGTGCAATCAACCGAGAGGGGAACGGGGAGCTGTTTTTT
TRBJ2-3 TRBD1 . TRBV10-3 CAISPTGTGSGTDTQYF TGTGCCATCAGTCCCACCGGGACAGGTAGTGGCACAGATACGCAGTATTTT
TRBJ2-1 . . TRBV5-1 CASSLIQGGNNEQFF TGCGCCAGCAGCTTGATCCAGGGGGGGAACAATGAGCAGTTCTTC
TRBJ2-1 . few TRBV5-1 CASSHMSSYNEQFF TGCGCCAGCAGTCACATGAGCTCCTACAATGAGCAGTTCTTC
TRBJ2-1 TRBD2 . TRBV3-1 CASSQDRLAGQFF TGTGCCAGCAGCCAAGACAGACTAGCAGGGCAGTTCTTC
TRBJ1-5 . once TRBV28 CASNHMTPDYQPQHF TGTGCCAGCAACCACATGACACCAGACTATCAGCCCCAGCATTTT
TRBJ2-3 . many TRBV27 CASSIQYGTDTQYF TGTGCCAGCAGTATCCAGTACGGCACAGATACGCAGTATTTT
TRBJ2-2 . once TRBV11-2 CASSIPLSTGELFF TGTGCCAGCAGCATACCCCTTTCTACCGGGGAGCTGTTTTTT